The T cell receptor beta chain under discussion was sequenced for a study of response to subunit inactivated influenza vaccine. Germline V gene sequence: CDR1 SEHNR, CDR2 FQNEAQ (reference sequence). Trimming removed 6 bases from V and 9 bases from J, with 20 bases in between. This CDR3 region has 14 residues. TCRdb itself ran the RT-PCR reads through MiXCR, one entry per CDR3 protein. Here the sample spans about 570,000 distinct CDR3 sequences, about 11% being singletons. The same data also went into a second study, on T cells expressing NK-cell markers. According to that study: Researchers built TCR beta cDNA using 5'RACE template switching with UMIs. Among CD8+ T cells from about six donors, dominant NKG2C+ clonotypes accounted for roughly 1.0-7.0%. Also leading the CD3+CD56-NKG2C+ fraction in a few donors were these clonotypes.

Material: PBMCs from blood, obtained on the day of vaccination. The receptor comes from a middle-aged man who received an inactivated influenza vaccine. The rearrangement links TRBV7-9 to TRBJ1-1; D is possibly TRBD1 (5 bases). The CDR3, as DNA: TGTGCCAGCAGTTATTCGGGACGCCCACACAAAGCTTTCTTT. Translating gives CASSYSGRPHKAFF.